The subject of this entry is one T cell receptor (beta chain). The data are from a study of blood T cell repertoires in COVID-19. For the study at large: COVID-19 samples, acute and convalescent, were from the United States, Italy and Spain. PBMCs, B-cell-depleted T cells, or T cells provided the cDNA or gDNA that made up the material.

The data were produced by immunoSEQ multiplex PCR, yet TCRdb's version contains in-frame clones alone and is incomplete. The sample contains approximately 500,000 clones, 80% to 90% of which appear only once. The CDR3 extends over 16 amino acids. V gave up 6 bases and J gave up 8 bases; unmatched junction bases: 10. Germline loops: CDR1 SGHNT, CDR2 YENEEA. This TCR was sampled from a human donor in a cohort sampled during active COVID-19. The sample comprised peripheral blood. This sequence joins TRBV11-3 and TRBJ2-1, with TRBD2 identical over 13 bases. DNA of the CDR3: TGTGCCAGCAGAAAGACTAGCGGGAGGCCCGGGGATGAGCAGTTCTTC. It codes for CASRKTSGRPGDEQFF.